The T cell receptor beta chain described here comes from a study of Tregs in tolerant kidney transplant recipients. TCRdb's copy holds only in-frame clones and misses some; the assay was immunoSEQ multiplex PCR. Of approximately 260,000 clones listed, more than 65% were seen once; the top ten hold 0.64%. Points from the study as a whole: No direct test of biological reproducibility was done here.

The V gene end was trimmed by 0 bases and the J gene end by 2 bases; junction bases not matched to a gene: 7. This CDR3 spans 17 amino acids. The germline CDR1 and CDR2 sequences are SGDLS and YYNGEE. Regarding this clone: Its antigen is not identified.

Unstimulated regulatory T cells (CD4+CD25+CD127-), CD4+CD25- non-regulatory cells, CD4 and CD8 cells were FACS-sorted from thawed PBMCs. V usage is TRBV9 and J usage is TRBJ1-3, with 8 positions matching TRBD1. This TCR was sampled from a human donor in good health. Sequencing input: CD4+ T cells from blood. The CDR3 region is CASSVGQGATAGNTIYF. The CDR3 DNA reads TGTGCCAGCAGCGTAGGGCAGGGGGCAACCGCTGGAAACACCATATATTTT.